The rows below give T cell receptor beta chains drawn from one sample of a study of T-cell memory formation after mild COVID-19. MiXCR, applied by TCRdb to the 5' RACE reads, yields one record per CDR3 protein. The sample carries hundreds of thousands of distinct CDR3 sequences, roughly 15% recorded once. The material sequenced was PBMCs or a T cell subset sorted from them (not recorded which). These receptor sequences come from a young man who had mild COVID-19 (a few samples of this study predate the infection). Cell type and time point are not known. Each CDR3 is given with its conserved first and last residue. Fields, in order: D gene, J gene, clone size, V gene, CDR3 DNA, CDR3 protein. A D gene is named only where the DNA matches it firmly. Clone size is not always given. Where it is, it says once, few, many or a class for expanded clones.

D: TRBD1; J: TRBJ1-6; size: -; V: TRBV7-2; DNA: TGTGCCAGCAGCTTAGTAGGGGGCGTGAGTTCACCCCTCCACTTT; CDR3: CASSLVGGVSSPLHF
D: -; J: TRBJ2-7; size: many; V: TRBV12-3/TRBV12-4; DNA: TGTGCCAGCAGTTTATCTCGCTACGAGCAGTACTTC; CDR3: CASSLSRYEQYF
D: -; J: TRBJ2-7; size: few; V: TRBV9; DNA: TGTGCCAGCAGCGTTCAGGGGACCTCCTACGAGCAGTACTTC; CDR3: CASSVQGTSYEQYF
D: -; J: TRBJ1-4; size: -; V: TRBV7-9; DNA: TGTGCCAGCAGCTTCGCCCCGAGCGGGGCTGGTAATGAAAAACTGTTTTTT; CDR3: CASSFAPSGAGNEKLFF
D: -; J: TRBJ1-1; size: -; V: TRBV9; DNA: TGTGCCAGCAGCGTAGAGAGGGGTGACACTGAAGCTTTCTTT; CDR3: CASSVERGDTEAFF
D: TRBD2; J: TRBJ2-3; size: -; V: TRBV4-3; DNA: TGCGCCAGCAGCCCCGGGCCTAGCGGTGACACAGATACGCAGTATTTT; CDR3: CASSPGPSGDTDTQYF
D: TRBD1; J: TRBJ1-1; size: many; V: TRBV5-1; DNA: TGCGCCAGCAGCAAGGGACAGGGGAACACTGAAGCTTTCTTT; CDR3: CASSKGQGNTEAFF
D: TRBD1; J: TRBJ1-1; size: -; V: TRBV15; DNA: TGTGCCACCAGCCTGACCCGGACAGGAGCTTTCTTT; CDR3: CATSLTRTGAFF
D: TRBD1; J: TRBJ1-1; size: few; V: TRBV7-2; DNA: TGTGCCAGCAGCTTAGTGGACAGGGGGCGAACTGAAGCTTTCTTT; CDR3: CASSLVDRGRTEAFF
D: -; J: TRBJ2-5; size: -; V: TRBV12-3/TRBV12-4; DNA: TGTGCCAGCAGTTTGATGGCGCAGTCACAAGAGACCCAGTACTTC; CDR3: CASSLMAQSQETQYF
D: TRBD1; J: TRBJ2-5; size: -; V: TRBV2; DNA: TGTGCCATAGCCTCCGGGACAGGGTATGGAAATGGGGAGACCCAGTACTTC; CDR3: CAIASGTGYGNGETQYF
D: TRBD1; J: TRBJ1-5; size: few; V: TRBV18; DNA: TGTGCCAGCTCAGAGACAGGGAGCAATCAGCCCCAGCATTTT; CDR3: CASSETGSNQPQHF
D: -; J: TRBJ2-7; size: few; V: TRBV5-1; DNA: TGCGCCAGCAGTTCCGGTCTGATGGAGCAGTACTTC; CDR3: CASSSGLMEQYF
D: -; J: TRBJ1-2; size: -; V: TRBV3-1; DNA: TGTGCCAGCAGCCAAGAACCAACCAGGGTAGTGTATGGCTACACCTTC; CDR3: CASSQEPTRVVYGYTF
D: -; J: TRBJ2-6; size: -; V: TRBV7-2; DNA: TGTGCCAGCAGCTTCTCGCTAAACTCTGGGGCCAACGTCCTGACTTTC; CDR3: CASSFSLNSGANVLTF
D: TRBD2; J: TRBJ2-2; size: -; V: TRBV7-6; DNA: TGTGCCAGCAGGAACATAAGGACTAGCGGGGGGCTCCACACCGGGGAGCTGTTTTTT; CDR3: CASRNIRTSGGLHTGELFF
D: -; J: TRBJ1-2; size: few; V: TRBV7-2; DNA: TGTGCCAGCAGCTTTGCACAAACCTATGGCTACACCTTC; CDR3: CASSFAQTYGYTF
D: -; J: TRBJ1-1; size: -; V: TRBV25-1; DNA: TGTGCCAGCAGTGATCTTCCTGAAGCTTTCTTT; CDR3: CASSDLPEAFF
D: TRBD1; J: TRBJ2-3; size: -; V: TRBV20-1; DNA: TGCAGTGCTCTGCCCCGACAGGGGCGCTACACAGATACGCAGTATTTT; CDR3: CSALPRQGRYTDTQYF
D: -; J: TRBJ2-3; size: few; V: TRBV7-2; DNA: TGTGCCAGCAGCCTGCGGAGTGGGCCCACAGATACGCAGTATTTT; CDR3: CASSLRSGPTDTQYF
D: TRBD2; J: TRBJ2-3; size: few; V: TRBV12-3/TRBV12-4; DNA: TGTGCCAGCAGGCCACTAGCGGAAGGCTTAGATACGCAGTATTTT; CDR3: CASRPLAEGLDTQYF
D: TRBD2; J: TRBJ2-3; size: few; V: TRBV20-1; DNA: TGCAGTGCTCCTCGACTAGCGGGGGGGACGTCAGATACGCAGTATTTT; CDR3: CSAPRLAGGTSDTQYF
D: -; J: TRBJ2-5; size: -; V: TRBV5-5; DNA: TGTGCCAGCACTCCGAGGGGCAGGATTAACCAAGAGACCCAGTACTTC; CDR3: CASTPRGRINQETQYF
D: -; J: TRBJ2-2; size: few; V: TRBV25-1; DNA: TGTGCCAGCAGCGAGACCCCCGGGGAGCTGTTTTTT; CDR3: CASSETPGELFF
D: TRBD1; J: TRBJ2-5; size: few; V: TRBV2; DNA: TGTGCCAGCTTCCGACCGGGACAGCAAGAGACCCAGTACTTC; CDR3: CASFRPGQQETQYF
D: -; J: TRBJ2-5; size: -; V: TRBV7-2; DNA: TGTGCCAGCAGCTTTCAGGGGGGTCAAGAGACCCAGTACTTC; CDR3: CASSFQGGQETQYF
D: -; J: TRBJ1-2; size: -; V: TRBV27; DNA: TGTGCCAGCAGTCGGACAGCGGGGGGGTTATATGGCTACACCTTC; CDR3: CASSRTAGGLYGYTF
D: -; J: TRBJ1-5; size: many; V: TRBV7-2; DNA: TGTGCCAGCAGCTTAGGGGGCCCAGGGCTCAATCAGCCCCAGCATTTT; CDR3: CASSLGGPGLNQPQHF
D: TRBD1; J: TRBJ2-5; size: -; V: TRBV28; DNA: TGTGCCAGCAGTATAACAGGGGGCGTAGAGACCCAGTACTTC; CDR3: CASSITGGVETQYF
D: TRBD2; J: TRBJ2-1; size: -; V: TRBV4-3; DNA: TGCGCCAGCAGCCAAGACGGAAGCGGGGGGGCCGGGAATGAGCAGTTCTTC; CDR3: CASSQDGSGGAGNEQFF
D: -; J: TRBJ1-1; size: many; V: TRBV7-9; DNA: TGTGCCAGCAGCTTAGGGGAGGGCACTGAAGCTTTCTTT; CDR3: CASSLGEGTEAFF
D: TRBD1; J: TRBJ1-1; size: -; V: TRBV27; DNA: TGTGCCAGCAGCGGGACAGGGGGATACACTGAAGCTTTCTTT; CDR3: CASSGTGGYTEAFF
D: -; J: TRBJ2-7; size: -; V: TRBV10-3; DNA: TGTGCCATCAGTGAACTAGGACAGCACTCCTACGAGCAGTACTTC; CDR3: CAISELGQHSYEQYF
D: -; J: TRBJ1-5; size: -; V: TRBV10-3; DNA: TGTGCCGCCAGGGGTATCGGGCAGCCCCAGCATTTT; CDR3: CAARGIGQPQHF
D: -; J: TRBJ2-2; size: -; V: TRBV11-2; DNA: TGTGCCAGCAGCGGGCGGGACAGTACCCCCACCGGGGAGCTGTTTTTT; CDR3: CASSGRDSTPTGELFF
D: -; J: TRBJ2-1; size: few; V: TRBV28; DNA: TGTGCCAGCAGTTTACTCAGGGAGGAGTTCTTC; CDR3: CASSLLREEFF
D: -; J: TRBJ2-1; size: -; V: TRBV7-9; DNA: TGTGCCAGCAGCTCCCTTGGAAGTGGGGACAATGAGCAGTTCTTC; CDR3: CASSSLGSGDNEQFF
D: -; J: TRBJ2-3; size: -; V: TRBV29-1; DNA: TGCAGTATCAGGGCTACAGATACGCAGTATTTT; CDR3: CSIRATDTQYF
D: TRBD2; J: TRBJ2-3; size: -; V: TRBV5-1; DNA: TGCGCCAGCAGCTATGGGACTAGCGTCACAGATACGCAGTATTTT; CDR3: CASSYGTSVTDTQYF
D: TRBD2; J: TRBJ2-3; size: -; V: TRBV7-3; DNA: TGTGCCAGCAGCTTAATTCGATCTAGCGGGGGTACAGATACGCAGTATTTT; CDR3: CASSLIRSSGGTDTQYF
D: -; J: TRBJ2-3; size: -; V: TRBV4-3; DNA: TGCGCCAGCAGCAACTCGCACTCAGATACGCAGTATTTT; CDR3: CASSNSHSDTQYF
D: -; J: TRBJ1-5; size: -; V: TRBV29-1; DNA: TGCAGCGTTGAAGACGGCAATCAGCCCCAGCATTTT; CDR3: CSVEDGNQPQHF
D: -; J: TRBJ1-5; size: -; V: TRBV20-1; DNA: TGCAGTGCTATTGGGGATAGCAATCAGCCCCAGCATTTT; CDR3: CSAIGDSNQPQHF
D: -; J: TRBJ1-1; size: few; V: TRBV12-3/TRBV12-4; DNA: TGTGCCAGCAGCTCCAGGCGAACGGGAGACACTGAAGCTTTCTTT; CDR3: CASSSRRTGDTEAFF
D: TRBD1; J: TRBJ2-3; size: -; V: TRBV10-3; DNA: TGTGCCATCAGTGAGTCACAGGGGTATACGCAGTATTTT; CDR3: CAISESQGYTQYF
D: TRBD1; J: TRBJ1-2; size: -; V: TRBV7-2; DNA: TGTGCCAGCAGCGCGACTCAGGGGGCGAATGGCTACACCTTC; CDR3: CASSATQGANGYTF
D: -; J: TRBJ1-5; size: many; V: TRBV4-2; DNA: TGTGCCAGCAGCCGGATAGACGGCCCAAATCAGCCCCAGCATTTT; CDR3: CASSRIDGPNQPQHF
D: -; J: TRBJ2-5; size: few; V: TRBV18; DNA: TGTGCCAGCTCACCACCGATAGAGCAAGAGACCCAGTACTTC; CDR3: CASSPPIEQETQYF
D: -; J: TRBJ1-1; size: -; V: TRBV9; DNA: TGTGACAGCAGCGTAGGGGGTGGCACTGAAGCTTTCTTT; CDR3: CDSSVGGGTEAFF
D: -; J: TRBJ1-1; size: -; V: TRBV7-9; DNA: TGTGCCAGCAGCTTAGTCGAGGTGAGCACTGAAGCTTTCTTT; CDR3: CASSLVEVSTEAFF